The 9 T cell receptor beta chains below all came from one sample that was sequenced in a study of T-cell reconstitution after alpha-beta-depleted transplantation in children. Molecular barcoding with unique molecular identifiers was used for the TCRbeta library. TCRdb processed the PCR reads anew with MiXCR; each CDR3 protein has one entry. The data show 580,000 or so distinct CDR3 sequences, about 23% seen once. Sequenced here: PBMCs, mostly from graft donor cells, sampled 360 days after TCRalphabeta/CD19-depleted stem cell transplant. These receptors all come from a boy younger than two who had a stem cell transplant for acute myeloid leukemia, so the T cells may come from the graft donor.

The genes are TRBV20-1 and TRBJ2-7; D not resolved. The CDR3 sequence is 12 residues long. V was clipped by 1 base and J by 2 bases, with 6 bases between them. Germline V gene lookup returns CDR1 DFQATT and CDR2 SNEGSKA (reference sequence). The CDR3 reads CSARAETYEQYF. CDR3 bases: TGCAGTGCTAGAGCGGAGACCTACGAGCAGTACTTC.

The sample holds a few counts of this clonotype. The V call is TRBV6-5, the J call TRBJ2-5; possible D gene TRBD1, 6 bases. V dropped 2 bases and J dropped 0 bases, with 10 bases sitting between them. The V gene's germline CDR1 is MNHEY and CDR2 SVGAGI. The length of the CDR3 is 15 residues. The CDR3 coding sequence is TGTGCCAGCAGTTACGCACAGGGTAACCAAGAGACCCAGTACTTC. Protein: CASSYAQGNQETQYF.

This chain joins TRBV6-5 and TRBJ2-1; D might be TRBD1 (6 bases). CDR3 length equals 14 residues. Germline loops: CDR1 MNHEY, CDR2 SVGAGI. V lost 6 bases and J 6 bases, leaving 15 bases between the germline ends. CDR3 residues: CASSTSFRGNEQFF. CDR3 in DNA: TGTGCCAGCAGCACCTCGTTCAGGGGCAATGAGCAGTTCTTC.

This clonotype was observed a handful of times. The chain has TRBV7-3 and TRBJ2-1; D perhaps matches TRBD1 (6 bases). The CDR3 length is 13 residues. V lost 5 bases to trimming and J lost 9 bases, with 14 bases between them. Per germline, CDR1 SGHTA and CDR2 FQGTGA. The CDR3 nucleotides read TGTGCCAGCAGCCCAAGTGGGGGCGGTGAGCAGTTCTTC. It codes for CASSPSGGGEQFF. The entire variable domain, with the rest obtained from reference TRBV7-3 and TRBJ2-1, is as follows: GAGVSQTPSNKVTEKGKYVELRCDPISGHTALYWYRQSLGQGPEFLIYFQGTGAADDSGLPNDRFFAVRPEGSVSTLKIQRTERGDSAVYLCASSPSGGGEQFFGPGTRLTVL.

The table lists this clonotype with a few counts. The chain employs TRBV6-1 and TRBJ2-7; 8 positions match TRBD1. The CDR3 is 15 amino acids. V was pared by 6 bases and J by 2 bases, with 9 bases of the junction left unmatched. Germline loops: CDR1 MNHNS, CDR2 SASEGT. The CDR3 DNA sequence: TGTGCCAGCAGCCCCGGGACAGGATCTACCTACGAGCAGTACTTC. Protein: CASSPGTGSTYEQYF.

J is TRBJ2-4 and V is TRBV4-3; no clear D gene. The CDR3 runs 15 residues. Trimming cost V 4 bases and J 0 bases, with 10 bases left between them. Germline V CDR1 and CDR2: LGHNA, YSLEER. In DNA form, the CDR3 reads TGCGCCAGCAGCCCTCGGGTACAAGCCAAAAACATTCAGTACTTC. Amino acids: CASSPRVQAKNIQYF.

The rearrangement uses TRBV28 and TRBJ2-1; D is unclear. The CDR3 loop spans 15 amino acids. Germline loops: CDR1 MDHEN, CDR2 SYDVKM. Trimming shortened V by 6 bases and J by 1 base, and 13 bases separated the two germline ends. The CDR3 spells CASSLDNLSYNEQFF. The CDR3 region has the DNA TGTGCCAGCAGCCTCGACAATTTATCCTACAATGAGCAGTTCTTC.

This clonotype was found many times. J is TRBJ2-7 and V is TRBV10-2; D gene ambiguous. V was cut by 9 bases and J by 3 bases, with 18 bases left in between. Germline CDR1 is WSHSY and CDR2 is SAAADI. CDR3 length: 14 amino acids. CDR3 sequence: CASVFPRAYYEQYV. The DNA for the CDR3 is TGCGCCAGTGTCTTTCCCCGGGCCTACTACGAGCAGTACGTC.

The CDR3: CASSLTGGREQYV. The CDR3 DNA reads TGCGCCAGCAGCTTAACAGGGGGTCGCGAGCAGTACGTC. This chain joins TRBV5-1 and TRBJ2-7; 8 nucleotides agree with TRBD1. Germline CDR1 and CDR2: SGHRS and YFSETQ. The length of the CDR3 is 13 residues. V shed 2 bases and J 6 bases; nucleotides not matched to a gene: 4.